This T cell receptor (beta chain) was found in a study of identical twins. The germline gives CDR1 LNHNV, CDR2 YYDKDF (reference sequence). Trimming at V came to 0 bases and at J to 6 bases, leaving 6 bases not matched to a gene. The CDR3 sequence is 16 residues long. MiXCR, applied by TCRdb to the 5' RACE reads, yields one record per CDR3 protein. The sample yields around 470,000 distinct CDR3 sequences, 12% to 15% seen once. In regard to this clonotype: Antigen unknown.

Study outcomes and limitations: Cord blood beta clonotypes present at high abundance carried fewer insertions; no such pattern appeared in memory repertoires.

These data also featured in a second study, about yellow fever vaccine responses in identical twins.

This sequence was found in a woman between 18 and 29 years old in good health. This chain links TRBV15 with TRBJ2-1; 9 positions agree with TRBD1. The sequencing sample was made of CD4+ T cells sorted from blood. In nucleotides, the CDR3 is TGTGCCACCAGCAGAGATATCGGGACAGGGATCAATGAGCAGTTCTTC. Translating it yields CATSRDIGTGINEQFF. The full variable domain, rest sourced from reference TRBV15 and TRBJ2-1, is DAMVIQNPRYQVTQFGKPVTLSCSQTLNHNVMYWYQQKSSQAPKLLFHYYDKDFNNEADTPDNFQSRRPNTSFCFLDIRSPGLGDTAMYLCATSRDIGTGINEQFFGPGTRLTVL.